The 2 T cell receptor beta chains below all came from one sample that was sequenced in a study of T cells in localized non-small cell lung cancer. Sequenced by immunoSEQ multiplex PCR; TCRdb stores in-frame clones only, minus some. The sample contains 30,000 to 35,000 clones, 88% of which appear only once. The source was peripheral blood, collected before any cancer treatment. Receptors were obtained from a woman aged 35 to 70 with stage I lung adenocarcinoma.

The sample holds one count of this clone. The chain employs TRBV7-6 and TRBJ2-2; no reliable D call. Germline V CDR1 and CDR2: SGHVS, FNYEAQ. V was clipped by 1 base and J by 5 bases, with 5 bases between them. The CDR3 extends over 13 amino acids. CDR3 bases: TGTGCCAGCAGCTTAGGGGGAACCGGGGAGCTGTTTTTT. Translation gives CASSLGGTGELFF.

The chain links TRBV28 to TRBJ1-1; no definite D call. The CDR3 has 14 amino acids. The V gene lost 1 base and the J gene lost 0 bases, with 6 bases spanning the gap. CDR1 and CDR2 (germline): MDHEN, SYDVKM. The CDR3 is CASSLSYLNTEAFF. As DNA, the CDR3 is TGTGCCAGCAGTTTATCTTATCTGAACACTGAAGCTTTCTTT. Variable domain in full (rest from reference TRBV28 and TRBJ1-1): DVKVTQSSRYLVKRTGEKVFLECVQDMDHENMFWYRQDPGLGLRLIYFSYDVKMKEKGDIPEGYSVSREKKERFSLILESASTNQTSMYLCASSLSYLNTEAFFGQGTRLTVV.